This T cell receptor (beta chain) emerged from a study of T cell responses to AZD1222 COVID-19 vaccine. The study, taken as a whole, reports: Distributed over spike, vaccine-associated CD4 TCRs predominated at 160-218 and 743-854. Seropositivity was recorded at baseline in only 6 or 7 AZD1222 recipients. Most donors were white British, females outnumbered males, and clonal diversity was possibly underestimated. Spike-specific TCR repertoires showed rising breadth and depth after two AZD1222 doses.

The CDR3 extends over 18 amino acids. The germline CDR1 and CDR2 sequences are SGHTA and FQGNSA. J was trimmed by 1 base and V by 5 bases; bases with no gene match: 10. Note on this clone: Its antigen is still unknown.

Sequencing used immunoSEQ multiplex PCR; TCRdb keeps in-frame clones, though not all of them. The sample carries approximately 160,000 clones, about nine tenths recorded once. The sample was peripheral blood, taken on day 0 of MenACWY control vaccination. The rearrangement joins TRBV7-2 to TRBJ2-3; 12 positions match TRBD2. This TCR was sampled from an adult in good health. CDR3 loop: CASSLGLAGSFGTDTQYF. DNA of the CDR3: TGTGCCAGCAGCCTCGGACTAGCGGGATCGTTCGGCACAGATACGCAGTATTTT.